Given below is one T cell receptor delta chain in context. A far larger clone is one base from this, pointing to a likely read error. Other nucleotide sequences from this sample produce the same CDR3. The CDR3 length is 14 residues. Germline-derived CDR1 and CDR2 are GEAIGNYY and EKD. This entry comes from a study of gamma-delta T cells after stem cell transplantation. TCRdb reprocessed the RT-PCR reads using CATT. The profile covers 4,000 to 5,500 delta-chain clones, with 1.9% appearing a single time and 32% taken by the ten largest. The chain carries TRDV2 and TRDJ1; D unresolved. Source material: gamma-delta T cells. This TCR was sampled from a human donor. It is not recorded whose cells these are; they may come from a transplant donor. CDR3 in amino acids: CACDTLESTDKLIF. CDR3 nucleotides: TGCGCCTGTGACACACTTGAGAGCACCGATAAACTCATCTTT.